The text below deals with one T cell receptor beta chain. This clonotype has only a few counts. Its antigen specificity is not known. No much larger clone is present one base from it, and per-base qualities are unavailable. This sample stems from a study of T cells in Graves' hyperthyroidism and ophthalmopathy (dated by TCRdb to between 2017 and 2020). Background for the entire study: To identify distinguishing TCR V-J signatures, a discovery cohort of some 100 patients was used, comprising 43 with Graves' ophthalmopathy and approximately 57 with stable Graves' hyperthyroidism. Prospective prediction of ophthalmopathy was tested in an independent validation cohort consisting of some 20 hyperthyroidism patients and 17 patients who later progressed to ophthalmopathy. The 85 to 100 discovery patients were randomly split 7:3 into training and test sets. In addition, the study compared T-cell repertoires in thyroid tissue and in blood from a handful of Graves' hyperthyroidism patients. Following sampling, methimazole starting at 30 mg daily was given to hyperthyroidism patients, and high-dose intravenous methylprednisolone was given to ophthalmopathy patients. According to the paper, TCR Vbeta CDR3 sequencing was carried out on some 130 peripheral blood samples, which came from under 50 ophthalmopathy, some 73 hyperthyroidism and roughly 17 progressor patients.

Broader findings and caveats from the paper: No statistical method was used to fix the sample size in advance, and group allocation was not hidden from the investigators. In validation, the model predicted progression to ophthalmopathy with 65% to 71% sensitivity and 72% to 85% specificity, a median of 6.5 months before onset. Most expanded thyroid clonotypes (frequency above 0.001) were also detected in blood, a finding suggesting that blood repertoires may reflect thyroid immune responses. Ophthalmopathy was separated from stable hyperthyroidism by a 13 V-J signature model, with around 90% sensitivity and about 81% specificity obtained in cross-validation and 80%/75% obtained in testing.

Amplification of TCR beta CDR3 regions was carried out from RNA transcripts. A first-round RT-PCR of the TCR CDR3 used the HTBI primer set with the Qiagen OneStep RT-PCR kit. The libraries were constructed in a second round of multiplex PCR and then size-selected and purified. The libraries were sequenced on an Illumina HiSeq2000 using paired-end 100 bp reads. Per the source publication's procedure: Raw data were processed with SOAPnuke, discarding reads with adapters, uncalled bases, mean Phred below 15, or no exact constant-primer or identifier match. COPE v1.2.5 was used to merge the high-quality paired reads, and each unique nucleotide sequence was defined as a clonotype. Clonotypes were aligned to IMGT TRBV, TRBD and TRBJ reference segments using MiTCR v1.1. The analysis was restricted to V-J combinations with a frequency above 0.0001, which together covered roughly 99% of the repertoires. The TCS score was defined as F50 (clonal expansion) divided by E x V (chaos), with BLOSUM62-based TCRdist calculated between CDR3 peptides within each V-J. Welch's t-statistics and random forest reduced around 550 V-J features to roughly 13, which were used in a naive Bayes classifier (R e1071). The public reads were run again by TCRdb, first through fastp at Q25 and then through MiXCR, and only productive beta chains were kept. Rows matching on CDR3 protein sequence are summarized as one entry with the most common DNA and genes. It is TCRdb's table, rather than the study itself, that gives the V and J calls and clone size. This sample gives hundreds of thousands of distinct CDR3 sequences in total; just over 45% of them show up just once. The top ten clones comprise 8.2% of the sample.

A patient counted as having stable Graves' hyperthyroidism if no progression to ophthalmopathy occurred over 18 months of follow-up. The hyperthyroidism patients were between 18 and 65 years old and newly diagnosed, with a disease duration of less than 2 months. Any patient with an uncontrolled infection, another autoimmune disease, pregnancy or lactation was excluded. Diagnoses relied on clinical symptoms, serum thyroxine and TRAb, thyroid ultrasound and orbital computed tomography. Total RNA was extracted with Trizol reagent, and quality was checked on an Agilent 2100 Bioanalyzer. Reading the germline V gene gives CDR1 SGHVS and CDR2 FQNEAQ. V lost 9 bases and J lost 5 bases, and the count of bases not matched to a germline gene is 12. From the cysteine up to the phenylalanine, the CDR3 has a length of 15 residues. CDR3 DNA is the only sequence kept; it has 45 bases, read in frame from the first base.

The rearranged chain carries TRBV7-8 and TRBJ2-5; the central 10 bases match TRBD2. This TCR derives from a young woman with Graves' hyperthyroidism. Donor details come from another sample of the same person, matched by shared clones. The sample was peripheral blood or thyroid tissue (not recorded which). DNA sequence: TGTGCCAGTGAACCGGGACTAGCGCGTTCGGAGACCCAGTACTTC. Translation gives CASEPGLARSETQYF.